One sample yielded the 11 T cell receptor beta chains listed below, sequenced in a study of blood T cell repertoires in COVID-19. Method: immunoSEQ multiplex PCR; TCRdb's copy keeps in-frame clones and lacks some. This table holds 200,000 to 250,000 clones, about 85% found once. The sample taken for sequencing was peripheral blood. Receptors originate from a man between 50 and 59 years old who had recovered from COVID-19.

This clone was seen a handful of times. J is TRBJ1-1 and V is TRBV29-1, with D possibly matching TRBD1 (6 bases). The CDR3 contains 11 residues. Per the germline V gene, CDR1 is SQVTM and CDR2 is ANQGSEA. Trimming left V 5 bases short and J 6 bases short, with 10 bases between. The DNA of the CDR3 is TGCAGCGTTCTCCAGGGGCCTGAAGCTTTCTTT. Encoded protein: CSVLQGPEAFF.

The rearrangement joins TRBV19 to TRBJ2-5; 8 bases are a match to TRBD1. The length of the CDR3 is 16 residues. Trimming cost V 4 bases and J 2 bases; bases outside gene matches: 9. In germline, CDR1 is LNHDA, CDR2 SQIVND (reference sequence). CDR3 nucleotide sequence: TGTGCCAGTAGTAAAATCACAGGGGGTTCTCAAGAGACCCAGTACTTC. This encodes CASSKITGGSQETQYF. Full variable domain (remainder filled in from reference TRBV19 and TRBJ2-5): DGGITQSPKYLFRKEGQNVTLSCEQNLNHDAMYWYRQDPGQGLRLIYYSQIVNDFQKGDIAEGYSVSREKKESFPLTVTSAQKNPTAFYLCASSKITGGSQETQYFGPGTRLLVL.

This rearrangement joins TRBV28 to TRBJ2-3; 9 positions match TRBD1. With V trimmed by 0 bases and J by 2 bases, 3 bases remained unmatched. Looked up from germline, CDR1 is MDHEN and CDR2 is SYDVKM. This CDR3 is built from 16 residues. CDR3 in DNA: TGTGCCAGCAGTTTATGGCAACAGGGGGCCACAGATACGCAGTATTTT. Translation gives CASSLWQQGATDTQYF. Full variable domain (rest looked up from reference TRBV28 and TRBJ2-3): DVKVTQSSRYLVKRTGEKVFLECVQDMDHENMFWYRQDPGLGLRLIYFSYDVKMKEKGDIPEGYSVSREKKERFSLILESASTNQTSMYLCASSLWQQGATDTQYFGPGTRLTVL.

V and J are TRBV30 and TRBJ2-1, with 7 positions matching TRBD2. CDR1 and CDR2 from the germline V gene are GTSNPN and SVGIG (reference sequence). V lost 5 bases to trimming and J lost 13 bases; unmatched junction nucleotides: 5. The CDR3 length is 10 residues. The CDR3 here is CAWGRGLQFF. In DNA, the CDR3 is TGTGCCTGGGGCCGGGGACTACAGTTCTTC. The full variable domain, rest sourced from reference TRBV30 and TRBJ2-1, is SQTIHQWPATLVQPVGSPLSLECTVEGTSNPNLYWYRQAAGRGLQLLFYSVGIGQISSEVPQNLSASRPQDRQFILSSKKLLLSDSGFYLCAWGRGLQFFGPGTRLTVL.

The chain joins TRBV9 to TRBJ1-2, with D possibly matching TRBD1 (6 bases). Germline V gives CDR1 SGDLS, CDR2 YYNGEE. The CDR3 runs to 14 residues. The V end was cut by 3 bases, the J end by 7 bases, with 16 bases between. The CDR3, as DNA: TGTGCCAGCAGCGCAAACAGGGACCCTCGTGGCTACACCTTC. This encodes CASSANRDPRGYTF.

This chain joins TRBV7-2 and TRBJ1-6; weak D call: TRBD1 (6 bases). V was shortened by 0 bases and J by 7 bases, with 7 bases between the two germline ends. Germline-derived CDR1 and CDR2 are SGHTA and FQGNSA. This CDR3 has 14 residues. This CDR3 reads CASSLAGQNSPLHF. DNA for the CDR3: TGTGCCAGCAGCTTAGCGGGACAAAATTCACCCCTCCACTTT. Looking up the rest from reference TRBV7-2 and TRBJ1-6 gives the full variable domain: GAGVSQSPSNKVTEKGKDVELRCDPISGHTALYWYRQSLGQGLEFLIYFQGNSAPDKSGLPSDRFSAERTGGSVSTLTIQRTQQEDSAVYLCASSLAGQNSPLHFGNGTRLTVT.

V usage is TRBV30 and J usage is TRBJ2-3; D may be TRBD2 (6 bases). Germline V gene sequence: CDR1 GTSNPN, CDR2 SVGIG (reference sequence). With 5 bases removed from V and 2 bases from J, the gap between germline ends came to 14 bases. The CDR3 spans 14 residues. In DNA, the CDR3 is TGTGCCTGGGACACCGGGGGTTTCACAGATACGCAGTATTTT. Translation gives CAWDTGGFTDTQYF. Variable domain in full (rest from reference TRBV30 and TRBJ2-3): SQTIHQWPATLVQPVGSPLSLECTVEGTSNPNLYWYRQAAGRGLQLLFYSVGIGQISSEVPQNLSASRPQDRQFILSSKKLLLSDSGFYLCAWDTGGFTDTQYFGPGTRLTVL.

This clone was observed a single time. The chain employs TRBV28 and TRBJ2-1, with 14 bases lining up with TRBD2. J lost 7 bases, V lost 3 bases, and 8 bases had no gene match. This CDR3 comprises 17 residues. The germline V gene encodes CDR1 MDHEN and CDR2 SYDVKM. CDR3 residues: CASSFRGTSGRMNEQFF. The CDR3 DNA reads as TGTGCCAGCAGTTTCAGAGGGACTAGCGGGAGAATGAATGAGCAGTTCTTC.

The V call is TRBV9, the J call TRBJ2-3; 12 bases line up with TRBD2. The CDR3 contains 20 residues. Germline CDR1 is SGDLS and CDR2 is YYNGEE. V shed 0 bases and J 1 base; nucleotides not matched to a gene: 12. The CDR3 DNA follows: TGTGCCAGCAGCGTAGGAACGTTGGCTAGCGGGAGGGGGGGCACAGATACGCAGTATTTT. Amino acid sequence: CASSVGTLASGRGGTDTQYF. The entire variable domain, with the rest obtained from reference TRBV9 and TRBJ2-3, is as follows: DSGVTQTPKHLITATGQRVTLRCSPRSGDLSVYWYQQSLDQGLQFLIQYYNGEERAKGNILERFSAQQFPDLHSELNLSSLELGDSALYFCASSVGTLASGRGGTDTQYFGPGTRLTVL.

This clone was recorded only once. J is TRBJ1-2 and V is TRBV27; 12 bases fit TRBD1. The CDR3 spans 15 residues. V lost 5 bases to trimming and J lost 5 bases; unmatched junction nucleotides: 6. Germline-derived CDR1 and CDR2 are MNHEY and SMNVEV (reference sequence). In DNA, the CDR3 is TGTGCCAGCAGTCCTCCGGGACAGGGGGCGTATGGCTACACCTTC. It is translated as CASSPPGQGAYGYTF.

The table lists this clone with a count of one. This chain joins TRBV19 and TRBJ2-1, with D tentatively TRBD1 (5 bases). The germline V and J ends were trimmed by 6 bases and 9 bases, with 18 bases remaining between them. CDR1 and CDR2 (germline): LNHDA, SQIVND (reference sequence). CDR3 length: 14 amino acids. The CDR3 nucleotides are TGTGCCAGTAGGGGGCTCCCAGCGATCGGTGAGCAGTTCTTC. Translated: CASRGLPAIGEQFF.